One and the same sample provided the 9 T cell receptor beta chains below, sequenced in a study of radiotherapy plus CTLA-4 blockade in lung cancer. The method was immunoSEQ multiplex PCR; TCRdb's version includes in-frame clones alone and lacks a portion of them. The sample shows around 45,000 clones, around nine tenths of them seen only once. This material consisted of peripheral blood, taken from a patient treated with radiotherapy plus ipilimumab. The origin of the receptors is a human donor with non-small cell lung cancer whose response to radiotherapy plus ipilimumab could not be evaluated.

The chain carries TRBV5-1 and TRBJ1-1; D is unresolved. CDR1 and CDR2 from the germline V gene are SGHRS and YFSETQ. CDR3 size: 13 residues. V gave up 2 bases and J gave up 1 base, with 6 bases separating them. In nucleotides, the CDR3 is TGCGCCAGCAGCTTCCAGGCGAACACTGAAGCTTTCTTT. This translates into CASSFQANTEAFF.

CDR3 loop: CASSLDTTSGSGEQFF. DNA of the CDR3: TGTGCCAGCAGCTTAGATACGACTAGCGGGAGCGGTGAGCAGTTCTTC. V gene TRBV11-2 combines with J gene TRBJ2-1, with 12 bases matching TRBD2. Germline CDR1 and CDR2: SGHAT and FQNNGV. The CDR3 covers 16 residues. Trimming cost V 0 bases and J 9 bases; bases outside gene matches: 6.

The rearrangement joins TRBV6-5 to TRBJ1-2, with TRBD1 identical over 11 bases. Germline assignment: CDR1 MNHEY and CDR2 SVGAGI. V lost 6 bases, J lost 7 bases, and 10 bases stayed unmatched. The CDR3 contains 15 residues. CDR3 bases: TGTGCCAGCAGCCGCACGGGACAGGGGGGTGGTGGCTACACCTTC. Translating gives CASSRTGQGGGGYTF.

Concerning this clone itself: The junction departs from the called germline gene at one end, perhaps through a read error. The chain uses TRBV14 and TRBJ1-4; TRBD1 is a possible D gene (5 bases). The CDR3 runs 15 residues. Germline CDR1 is SGHDN and CDR2 is FVKESK. The CDR3 spells CVSSGRGLGSEKLFF. The CDR3 DNA sequence: TGTGTCAGCAGCGGTCGGGGACTTGGATCTGAAAAACTGTTTTTT.

For this clone: One junction end does not reproduce the germline sequence, and a read error may be involved. This chain joins TRBV27 and TRBJ2-6, with a tentative D call TRBD1 (5 bases). Germline V gene data show CDR1 as MNHEY and CDR2 as SMNVEV (reference sequence). This CDR3 has 16 amino acids. CDR3 protein: CASRETGDPGANVPTF. In DNA, the CDR3 is TGTGCCAGCAGGGAAACAGGCGACCCTGGGGCCAACGTCCCGACTTTC.

V and J are TRBV18 and TRBJ2-1; 10 bases agree with TRBD2. Trimming took 0 bases from V and 2 from J; bases not matched to a gene: 1. The CDR3 length is 16 residues. The germline CDR1 and CDR2 sequences are KGHSH and LQKENI. The CDR3 spells CASSPPSGRAYNEQFF. The CDR3, as DNA: TGTGCCAGCTCACCACCGAGCGGGAGGGCCTACAATGAGCAGTTCTTC.

The rearrangement uses TRBV19 and TRBJ1-5, with D tentatively TRBD1 (5 bases). Between the trimmed V and J ends, which lost 8 bases and 9 bases, there was a span of 8 bases. CDR1 is LNHDA and CDR2 is SQIVND in the germline V gene (reference sequence). The CDR3 runs 10 residues. The CDR3 DNA sequence: TGTGCCAGTGGGAGGGGGCCCCAGCATTTT. It translates to CASGRGPQHF.

The gene calls are TRBV7-9 and TRBJ1-5; 10 bases are a match to TRBD1. CDR3 length equals 15 residues. J lost 6 bases, V lost 1 base, and 3 bases had no gene match. Germline values: CDR1 SEHNR, CDR2 FQNEAQ (reference sequence). CDR3 in amino acids: CASSLGQGAGQPQHF. The CDR3 DNA reads as TGTGCCAGCAGCTTAGGACAGGGGGCCGGTCAGCCCCAGCATTTT.

The chain joins TRBV28 to TRBJ1-3; D remains unclear. Trimming took off 4 bases at V and 4 bases at J, with 8 bases between the two ends. Germline V lookup: CDR1 MDHEN, CDR2 SYDVKM. There are 13 residues in the CDR3. CDR3 sequence reads: CASSSSSGNTIYF. Written as DNA, the CDR3 is TGTGCCAGCAGTTCCTCGTCCGGAAACACCATATATTTT.